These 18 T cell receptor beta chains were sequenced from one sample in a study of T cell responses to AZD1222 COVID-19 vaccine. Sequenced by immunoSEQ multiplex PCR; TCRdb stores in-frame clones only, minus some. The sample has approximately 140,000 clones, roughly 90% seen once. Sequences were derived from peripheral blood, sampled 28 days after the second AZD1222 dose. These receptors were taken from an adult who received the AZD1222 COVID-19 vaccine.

The CDR3 coding sequence is TGTGCCACTGGGCTAGCGGGAGCTTCCCTCACCGGGGAGCTGTTTTTT. Translated: CATGLAGASLTGELFF. The chain recombines TRBV19 with TRBJ2-2, with 10 bases lining up with TRBD2. The CDR3 consists of 16 residues. The V segment lost 10 bases and the J segment 4 bases; nucleotides outside the gene matches: 12. Per germline, CDR1 LNHDA and CDR2 SQIVND (reference sequence).

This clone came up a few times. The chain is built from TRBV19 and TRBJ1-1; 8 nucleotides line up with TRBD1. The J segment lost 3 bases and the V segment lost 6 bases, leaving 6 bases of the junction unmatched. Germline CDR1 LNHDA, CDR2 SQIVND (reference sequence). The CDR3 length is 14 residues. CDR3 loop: CASRDRATYTEAFF. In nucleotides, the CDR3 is TGTGCCAGTAGGGACAGGGCTACGTACACTGAAGCTTTCTTT.

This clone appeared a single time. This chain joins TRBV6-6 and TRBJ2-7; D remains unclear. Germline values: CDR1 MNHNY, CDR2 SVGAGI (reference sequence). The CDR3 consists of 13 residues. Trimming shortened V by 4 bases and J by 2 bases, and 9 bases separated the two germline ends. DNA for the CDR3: TGTGCCAGCAGTTCAAAAGGACCCTACGAGCAGTACTTC. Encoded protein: CASSSKGPYEQYF.

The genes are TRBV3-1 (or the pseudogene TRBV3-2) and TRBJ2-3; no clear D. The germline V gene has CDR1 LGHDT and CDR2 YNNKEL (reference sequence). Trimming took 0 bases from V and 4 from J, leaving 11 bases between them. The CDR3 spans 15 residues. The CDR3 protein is CASSQDRAAADTQYF. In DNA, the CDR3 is TGTGCCAGCAGCCAAGACCGGGCGGCGGCAGATACGCAGTATTTT.

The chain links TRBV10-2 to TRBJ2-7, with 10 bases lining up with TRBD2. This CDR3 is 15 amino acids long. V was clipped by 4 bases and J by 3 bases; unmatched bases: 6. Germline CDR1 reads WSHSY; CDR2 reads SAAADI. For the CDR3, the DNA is TGCGCCAGCAGTGGGACTAGCGGACTAGACTACGAGCAGTACTTC. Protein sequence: CASSGTSGLDYEQYF.

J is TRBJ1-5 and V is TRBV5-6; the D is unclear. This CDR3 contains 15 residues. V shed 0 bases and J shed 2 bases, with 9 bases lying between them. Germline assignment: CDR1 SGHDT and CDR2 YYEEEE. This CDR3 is CASSLGGHGNQPQHF. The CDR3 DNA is TGTGCCAGCAGCTTGGGAGGGCATGGCAATCAGCCCCAGCATTTT.

The CDR3 reads CSVVPSGRAADTQYF. The CDR3 region has the DNA TGCAGCGTTGTACCTAGCGGGAGGGCCGCAGATACGCAGTATTTT. V and J are TRBV29-1 and TRBJ2-3; TRBD2 agrees at 12 bases. The CDR3 covers 15 residues. Looked up from germline, CDR1 is SQVTM and CDR2 is ANQGSEA. Trimming took 4 bases from V and 4 from J; bases not matched to a gene: 6.

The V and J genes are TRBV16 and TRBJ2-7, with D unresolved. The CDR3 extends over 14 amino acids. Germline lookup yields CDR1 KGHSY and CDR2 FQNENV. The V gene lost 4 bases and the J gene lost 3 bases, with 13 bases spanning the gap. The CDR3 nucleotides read TGTGCCAGCAGCCCCTACAGCAAAAACTACGAGCAGTACTTC. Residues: CASSPYSKNYEQYF.

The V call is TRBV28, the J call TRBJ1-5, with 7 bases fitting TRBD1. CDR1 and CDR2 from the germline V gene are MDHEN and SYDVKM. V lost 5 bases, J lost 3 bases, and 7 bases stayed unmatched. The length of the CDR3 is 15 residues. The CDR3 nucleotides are TGTGCCAGCAGTCTCGGACAGGCCGTCAATCAGCCCCAGCATTTT. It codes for CASSLGQAVNQPQHF.

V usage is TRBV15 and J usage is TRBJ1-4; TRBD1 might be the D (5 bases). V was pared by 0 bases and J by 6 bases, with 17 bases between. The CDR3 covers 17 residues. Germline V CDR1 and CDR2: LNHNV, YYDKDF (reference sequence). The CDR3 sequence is CATSRDRGGRKDEKLFF. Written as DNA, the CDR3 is TGTGCCACCAGCAGAGATCGCGGGGGGAGGAAGGATGAAAAACTGTTTTTT.

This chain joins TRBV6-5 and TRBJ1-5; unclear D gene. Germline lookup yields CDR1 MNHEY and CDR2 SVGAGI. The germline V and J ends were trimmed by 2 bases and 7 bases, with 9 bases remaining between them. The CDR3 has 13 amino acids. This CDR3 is CASSYQAGQPQHF. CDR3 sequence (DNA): TGTGCCAGCAGTTACCAGGCGGGACAGCCCCAGCATTTT.

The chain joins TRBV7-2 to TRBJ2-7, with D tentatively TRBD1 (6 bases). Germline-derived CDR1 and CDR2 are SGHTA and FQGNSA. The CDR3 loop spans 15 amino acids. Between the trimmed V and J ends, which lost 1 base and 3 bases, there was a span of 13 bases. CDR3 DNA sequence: TGTGCCAGCAGCTTAGGACGGGACACCTACTACGAGCAGTACTTC. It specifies CASSLGRDTYYEQYF. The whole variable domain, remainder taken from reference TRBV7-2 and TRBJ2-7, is GAGVSQSPSNKVTEKGKDVELRCDPISGHTALYWYRQSLGQGLEFLIYFQGNSAPDKSGLPSDRFSAERTGGSVSTLTIQRTQQEDSAVYLCASSLGRDTYYEQYFGPGTRLTVT.

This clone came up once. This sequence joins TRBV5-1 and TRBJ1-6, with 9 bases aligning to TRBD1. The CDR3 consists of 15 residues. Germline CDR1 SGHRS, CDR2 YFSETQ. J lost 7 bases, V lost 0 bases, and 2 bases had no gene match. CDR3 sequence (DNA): TGCGCCAGCAGCTTGGACACAGGGGGCAATTCACCCCTCCACTTT. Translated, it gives CASSLDTGGNSPLHF.

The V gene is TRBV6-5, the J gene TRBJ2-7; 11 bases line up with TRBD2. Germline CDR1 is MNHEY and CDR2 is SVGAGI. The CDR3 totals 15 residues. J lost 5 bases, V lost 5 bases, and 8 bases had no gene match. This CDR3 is CASSKLAGGSHEQYF. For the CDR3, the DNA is TGTGCCAGCAGTAAGTTAGCGGGAGGGTCTCACGAGCAGTACTTC.

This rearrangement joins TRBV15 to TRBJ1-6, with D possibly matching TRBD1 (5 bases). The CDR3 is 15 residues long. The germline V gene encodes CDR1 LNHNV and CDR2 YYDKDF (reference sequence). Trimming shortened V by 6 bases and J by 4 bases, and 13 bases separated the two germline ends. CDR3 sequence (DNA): TGTGCCACCAGTCGTGGGACTGTTTATAATTCACCCCTCCACTTT. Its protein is CATSRGTVYNSPLHF. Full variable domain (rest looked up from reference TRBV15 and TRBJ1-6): DAMVIQNPRYQVTQFGKPVTLSCSQTLNHNVMYWYQQKSSQAPKLLFHYYDKDFNNEADTPDNFQSRRPNTSFCFLDIRSPGLGDTAMYLCATSRGTVYNSPLHFGNGTRLTVT.

CDR3 in DNA: TGCGCCAGCAGCCAAGGGACCACGGCTAGCGGGTGGGACTTAGAGACCCAGTACTTC. It encodes CASSQGTTASGWDLETQYF. This chain uses TRBV4-1 with TRBJ2-5; TRBD2 aligns across 8 bases. Trimming cost V 1 base and J 4 bases; bases outside gene matches: 17. CDR1 is MGHRA, CDR2 YSYEKL, per germline. The CDR3 runs 19 residues.

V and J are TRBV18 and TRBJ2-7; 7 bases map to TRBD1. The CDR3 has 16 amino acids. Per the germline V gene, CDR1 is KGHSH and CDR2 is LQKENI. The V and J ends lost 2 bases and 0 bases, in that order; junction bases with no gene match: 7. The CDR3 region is CASSPEGAPYSYEQYF. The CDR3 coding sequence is TGTGCCAGCTCACCAGAGGGGGCGCCCTACTCCTACGAGCAGTACTTC.

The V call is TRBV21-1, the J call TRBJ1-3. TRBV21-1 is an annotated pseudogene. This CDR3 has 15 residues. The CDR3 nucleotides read TGTGCCAGCAGCAAATTGAAGGGTTCGGGAAACACCATATATTTT. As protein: CASSKLKGSGNTIYF.